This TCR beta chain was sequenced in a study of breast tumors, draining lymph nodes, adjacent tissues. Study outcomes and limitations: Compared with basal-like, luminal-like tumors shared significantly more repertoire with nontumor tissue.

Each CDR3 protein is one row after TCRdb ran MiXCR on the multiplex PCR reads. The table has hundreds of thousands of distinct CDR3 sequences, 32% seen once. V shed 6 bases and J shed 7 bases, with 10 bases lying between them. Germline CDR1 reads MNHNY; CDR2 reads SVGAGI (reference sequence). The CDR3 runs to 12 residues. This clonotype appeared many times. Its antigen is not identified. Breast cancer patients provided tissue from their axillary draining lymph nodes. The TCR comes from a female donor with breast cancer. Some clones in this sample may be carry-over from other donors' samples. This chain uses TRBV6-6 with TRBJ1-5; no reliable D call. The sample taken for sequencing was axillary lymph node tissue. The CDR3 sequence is CASSQTRQPQHF. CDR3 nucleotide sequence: TGTGCCAGCAGCCAAACCCGACAGCCCCAGCATTTT.